The subject of this entry is one TCR beta chain. The V gene's germline CDR1 is MNHNS and CDR2 SASEGT. The CDR3 contains 13 residues. Trimming took 0 bases from V and 7 from J, leaving 10 bases between them. These data come from a study of blood T cell repertoires in COVID-19. The overall study: PBMCs, B-cell-depleted T cells, or T cells were the source of the cDNA or gDNA that made up the material.

Sequenced by immunoSEQ multiplex PCR; TCRdb stores in-frame clones only, minus some. The data hold roughly 190,000 clones, with around 84% observed a single time. The receptor's source is a man younger than 40 with active or convalescent COVID-19. The sequencing sample was made of peripheral blood. V and J are TRBV6-1 and TRBJ2-7, with no clear D. CDR3 region: CASSEARSREQYV. The DNA for the CDR3 is TGTGCCAGCAGTGAAGCTAGGTCCAGGGAGCAGTACGTC.